This T cell receptor beta chain was documented in a study of cytomegalovirus exposure and HLA in healthy donors. General observations from the study: Reports showed the classifier diagnosing cytomegalovirus status with high specificity and sensitivity. The authors enumerated 150 to 200 TCR beta chains as linked to cytomegalovirus.

As regards this clone: The antigen remains undetermined.

Germline CDR1 MDHEN, CDR2 SYDVKM. V gave up 6 bases and J gave up 7 bases; unmatched junction bases: 6. The CDR3 runs 13 residues. Assay used: immunoSEQ multiplex PCR; TCRdb lists only in-frame clones, some missing. The table lists under 250,000 clones, around nine tenths of them singletons. The material sequenced was PBMCs. The TCR was taken from a man aged 18 to 30 in good health and CMV-seronegative. The J gene is TRBJ1-5, the V gene TRBV28, with 7 bases identical to TRBD1. CDR3 sequence (DNA): TGTGCCAGCAGGCGACAGGGAGACCAGCCCCAGCATTTT. It encodes CASRRQGDQPQHF.